The clone carrying this T cell receptor beta chain appeared a few times. The antigen is unknown. Other DNA variants within this sample encode the same CDR3. Donors underwent one heparinised blood draw, 95 to 150 mL on average. The germline V gene encodes CDR1 SQVTM and CDR2 ANQGSEA. The ends lost 6 bases at V and 3 bases at J; junction bases unmatched: 3. This CDR3 comprises 12 residues. Isolated RNA was reverse transcribed in full, so expressed TCRB transcripts were sequenced. Sequencing used immunoSEQ multiplex PCR; TCRdb keeps in-frame clones, though not all of them. This table has over 150,000 clones, almost 8% appearing once. This record comes from a study of beta chain features in type 1 diabetes. Study conclusions and caveats: All four CD4+ subsets of Type 1 diabetes patients contained TCRB CDR3s that were moderately but significantly shorter.

The source is a man between 18 and 29 years old with type 1 diabetes. The chain combines TRBV29-1 with TRBJ1-1, with TRBD1 identical over 8 bases. Sequencing was done on a sample of central memory CD4+ T cells from blood. CDR3 in DNA: TGCAGCGTATCGGACAGGGACACTGAAGCTTTCTTT. This translates into CSVSDRDTEAFF.